Following are 24 T cell receptor beta chains from one sample sequenced in a study of T-cell memory formation after mild COVID-19 (dated by TCRdb to about 2021). The library was obtained by 5' RACE. The run used an Illumina NovaSeq 6000. TCRdb took the public reads, trimmed them with fastp at Q25, ran MiXCR for clone calling and kept in-frame beta chains. Rows with one shared CDR3 protein collapse into an entry with the most common genes and DNA. For this sample the table gives under 250,000 distinct CDR3 sequences, of which less than 20% were detected only once. The top ten clonotypes cover more than 2% of the sample. The sequenced material came from PBMCs or a T cell subset sorted from them (not recorded which). Receptor source: an adult woman who had mild COVID-19 (a few samples of this study predate the infection). The sample titles of this study are shuffled in the database, so cell type and time point are left out; the donor was told from shared clones.

The chain recombines TRBV4-2 with TRBJ2-5; 7 positions match TRBD2. This CDR3 is 13 amino acids long. CDR1 LGHNA and CDR2 YNFKEQ come from the germline V gene. The ends lost 8 bases at V and 0 bases at J; junction bases unmatched: 3. The CDR3 DNA sequence: TGTGCCAGCGGGGGGGAGTACCAAGAGACCCAGTACTTC. This translates into CASGGEYQETQYF.

CDR3 amino acids: CASSYRDGGTGELFF. CDR3 DNA sequence: TGCGCCAGCAGCTACAGGGATGGGGGTACCGGGGAGCTGTTTTTT. V gene TRBV5-1 combines with J gene TRBJ2-2, with D possibly matching TRBD1 (6 bases). From germline, CDR1 is SGHRS and CDR2 YFSETQ. V was pared by 3 bases and J by 5 bases, with 14 bases between. The CDR3 consists of 15 residues.

This clonotype was recorded a few times. The chain is built from TRBV20-1 and TRBJ2-1; 7 bases match TRBD2. This CDR3 is built from 17 residues. Germline-derived CDR1 and CDR2 are DFQATT and SNEGSKA (reference sequence). Trimming cost V 3 bases and J 4 bases; bases outside gene matches: 15. The CDR3 nucleotides read TGCAGTGCTAGGGACGTCCGGAGGGCTAGCGGTTACAATGAGCAGTTCTTC. It codes for CSARDVRRASGYNEQFF.

This clonotype appeared a few times. CDR3 protein: CSAVRLYNSPLHF. The CDR3 DNA follows: TGCAGTGCGGTTCGCCTCTATAATTCACCCCTCCACTTT. The J gene is TRBJ1-6, the V gene TRBV20-1, with D unclear. CDR3 length equals 13 residues. V was pared by 6 bases and J by 3 bases, with 9 bases between. Germline loops: CDR1 DFQATT, CDR2 SNEGSKA (reference sequence).

The chain uses TRBV19 and TRBJ1-1; the D is unclear. Looked up from germline, CDR1 is LNHDA and CDR2 is SQIVND (reference sequence). V shed 7 bases and J shed 7 bases, with 25 bases lying between them. There are 16 residues in the CDR3. The CDR3 DNA reads as TGTGCCAGTACCCAAAGCGAGGGAAGAGGTCGGGTTGAAGCTTTCTTT. This codes for CASTQSEGRGRVEAFF.

In its sample, this clonotype was seen a few times. The V gene is TRBV5-6, the J gene TRBJ1-2; D remains ambiguous. Between the trimmed V and J ends, which lost 1 base and 5 bases, there was a span of 6 bases. The germline V gene encodes CDR1 SGHDT and CDR2 YYEEEE. CDR3 size: 12 residues. The CDR3 is CASSLLHYGYTF. DNA for the CDR3: TGTGCCAGCAGCTTGCTTCATTATGGCTACACCTTC. The variable domain in full, completed from reference TRBV5-6 and TRBJ1-2, reads DAGVTQSPTHLIKTRGQQVTLRCSPKSGHDTVSWYQQALGQGPQFIFQYYEEEERQRGNFPDRFSGHQFPNYSSELNVNALLLGDSALYLCASSLLHYGYTFGSGTRLTVV.

This clonotype was seen only a few times. V gene TRBV29-1 combines with J gene TRBJ2-7; TRBD1 agrees at 7 bases. J was trimmed by 6 bases and V by 4 bases; bases with no gene match: 6. This CDR3 comprises 12 residues. The germline V gene has CDR1 SQVTM and CDR2 ANQGSEA. CDR3 nucleotides: TGCAGCGTTGCCAGACAGGGCGGCGAGCAGTACTTC. Its translation is CSVARQGGEQYF.

This clonotype has just a few counts. The chain couples TRBV2 to TRBJ2-2; TRBD1 matches 8 bases. Germline lookup yields CDR1 SNHLY and CDR2 FYNNEI. The CDR3 sequence is 13 residues long. The V gene end was trimmed by 6 bases and the J gene end by 7 bases; junction bases not matched to a gene: 4. The CDR3 spells CASRQGDVGELFF. The CDR3 DNA sequence: TGTGCCAGCAGACAGGGGGACGTCGGGGAGCTGTTTTTT. Using reference TRBV2 and TRBJ2-2 for the parts outside the CDR3, the full variable domain is EPEVTQTPSHQVTQMGQEVILRCVPISNHLYFYWYRQILGQKVEFLVSFYNNEISEKSEIFDDQFSVERPDGSNFTLKIRSTKLEDSAMYFCASRQGDVGELFFGEGSRLTVL.

This clonotype was seen only a few times. This chain connects TRBV5-5 to TRBJ2-4, with a possible D match to TRBD1 (6 bases). Per the germline V gene, CDR1 is SGHKS and CDR2 is YYEKEE (reference sequence). The CDR3 has 15 amino acids. Trimming removed 1 base at V and 9 bases at J, with 17 bases between. The CDR3 is CASSLPEGGQGIQYF. In nucleotides, the CDR3 is TGTGCCAGCAGCTTGCCAGAAGGGGGTCAAGGCATTCAGTACTTC.

There are a few counts of this clonotype. The rearrangement uses TRBV20-1 and TRBJ2-3, with 7 bases identical to TRBD2. The CDR3 totals 12 residues. The J segment lost 4 bases and the V segment lost 4 bases, leaving 2 bases of the junction unmatched. CDR1 and CDR2 from the germline V gene are DFQATT and SNEGSKA (reference sequence). The CDR3: CSAMRESDTQYF. CDR3 bases: TGCAGTGCTATGCGGGAGTCAGATACGCAGTATTTT.

The J gene is TRBJ2-7, the V gene TRBV27; weak D call: TRBD1 (5 bases). V shed 0 bases and J shed 2 bases, with 11 bases lying between them. Germline V lookup: CDR1 MNHEY, CDR2 SMNVEV (reference sequence). This CDR3 is 15 amino acids long. Written as DNA, the CDR3 is TGTGCCAGCAGTTTATCGTCCATACAGGCCTACGAGCAGTACTTC. This translates into CASSLSSIQAYEQYF.

The V and J genes are TRBV15 and TRBJ2-2; D is ambiguous. V was shortened by 0 bases and J by 6 bases, with 8 bases between the two germline ends. The germline V gene encodes CDR1 LNHNV and CDR2 YYDKDF (reference sequence). The CDR3 is made up of 14 amino acids. CDR3 residues: CATSRDLGPGELFF. The CDR3 DNA is TGTGCCACCAGCAGAGATCTCGGACCCGGGGAGCTGTTTTTT. Combining the CDR3 with reference TRBV15 and TRBJ2-2 gives the whole variable domain DAMVIQNPRYQVTQFGKPVTLSCSQTLNHNVMYWYQQKSSQAPKLLFHYYDKDFNNEADTPDNFQSRRPNTSFCFLDIRSPGLGDTAMYLCATSRDLGPGELFFGEGSRLTVL.

This clonotype showed up many times. The chain joins TRBV11-2 to TRBJ2-3; TRBD2 aligns across 7 bases. This CDR3 has 16 residues. Trimming at V came to 1 base and at J to 2 bases, leaving 6 bases not matched to a gene. Germline V CDR1 and CDR2: SGHAT, FQNNGV. CDR3: CASSLGASGSTDTQYF. CDR3 nucleotides: TGTGCCAGCAGCTTAGGGGCTAGCGGTTCCACAGATACGCAGTATTTT. The complete variable domain, with remaining parts taken from reference TRBV11-2 and TRBJ2-3, reads EAGVAQSPRYKIIEKRQSVAFWCNPISGHATLYWYQQILGQGPKLLIQFQNNGVVDDSQLPKDRFSAERLKGVDSTLKIQPAKLEDSAVYLCASSLGASGSTDTQYFGPGTRLTVL.

This clonotype was picked up many times. The rearrangement joins TRBV5-6 to TRBJ2-1; the D call may be TRBD1 or TRBD2 (5 bases each). Germline assignment: CDR1 SGHDT and CDR2 YYEEEE. Trimming left V 4 bases short and J 3 bases short, with 14 bases between. This CDR3 is built from 15 residues. The CDR3: CASSDPGTGYNEQFF. DNA for the CDR3: TGTGCCAGCAGCGATCCCGGGACGGGCTACAATGAGCAGTTCTTC.

V usage is TRBV16 and J usage is TRBJ2-1; no definite D call. The CDR3 is made up of 15 amino acids. Germline V gives CDR1 KGHSY, CDR2 FQNENV. V was clipped by 2 bases and J by 3 bases, with 11 bases between them. The CDR3 sequence is CASSQAAKNYNEQFF. Written as DNA, the CDR3 is TGTGCCAGCAGCCAAGCTGCCAAAAACTACAATGAGCAGTTCTTC. The whole variable domain, filled in from reference TRBV16 and TRBJ2-1, reads GEEVAQTPKHLVRGEGQKAKLYCAPIKGHSYVFWYQQVLKNEFKFLISFQNENVFDETGMPKERFSAKCLPNSPCSLEIQATKLEDSAVYFCASSQAAKNYNEQFFGPGTRLTVL.

This clonotype has a handful of counts. V and J are TRBV7-6 and TRBJ2-6; 11 bases are shared with TRBD1. Germline values: CDR1 SGHVS, CDR2 FNYEAQ. This CDR3 comprises 17 residues. With V trimmed by 5 bases and J by 0 bases, 3 bases remained unmatched. This CDR3 is CASSPGQGVSGANVLTF. DNA for the CDR3: TGTGCCAGCAGCCCGGGACAGGGGGTCTCTGGGGCCAACGTCCTGACTTTC.

V and J are TRBV12-3 or TRBV12-4 and TRBJ1-2; 7 nucleotides agree with TRBD1. Trimming removed 6 bases from V and 1 base from J; junction bases left unmatched: 8. The CDR3 sequence is 15 residues long. CDR3 sequence (DNA): TGTGCCAGCAGGACGTCAGGGGGTGGTAACTATGGCTACACCTTC. Its protein is CASRTSGGGNYGYTF.

CDR3 in amino acids: CASSTGVSEAFF. CDR3 sequence (DNA): TGTGCCAGCAGTACAGGGGTCTCTGAAGCTTTCTTT. V usage is TRBV9 and J usage is TRBJ1-1; 7 bases map to TRBD1. The CDR3 has 12 residues. J gave up 6 bases and V 5 bases, and 4 bases lay outside the gene matches. Germline CDR1 and CDR2: SGDLS and YYNGEE.

This clonotype occurred many times. This chain uses TRBV12-3 or TRBV12-4 with TRBJ2-4; no clear D gene. Between the trimmed V and J ends, which lost 3 bases and 1 base, there was a span of 13 bases. This CDR3 is 16 amino acids long. The chain's CDR3 is CASSFSQVWAKNIQYF. In DNA form, the CDR3 reads TGTGCCAGCAGTTTCTCTCAGGTTTGGGCCAAAAACATTCAGTACTTC.

V gene TRBV12-3 or TRBV12-4 combines with J gene TRBJ1-1, with 7 bases matching TRBD1. The V gene end was trimmed by 8 bases and the J gene end by 3 bases; junction bases not matched to a gene: 9. This CDR3 is 14 amino acids long. The CDR3 coding sequence is TGTGCCAGCCGTCTGGGACAGTCACACACTGAAGCTTTCTTT. This sequence encodes CASRLGQSHTEAFF.

This clonotype was counted a few times. The genes are TRBV6-1 and TRBJ1-6; D remains unclear. The CDR3 is made up of 13 amino acids. Trimming removed 5 bases at V and 6 bases at J, with 8 bases between. Germline V lookup: CDR1 MNHNS, CDR2 SASEGT. This CDR3 is CASSSLSNSPLHF. CDR3 nucleotides: TGTGCCAGCAGTAGCCTCAGTAATTCACCCCTCCACTTT.

This clonotype showed up just a few times. The rearrangement links TRBV5-1 to TRBJ2-5; 9 positions agree with TRBD1. The V and J ends lost 5 bases and 2 bases, in that order; junction bases with no gene match: 7. Germline V gene sequence: CDR1 SGHRS, CDR2 YFSETQ. This CDR3 contains 15 residues. This CDR3 reads CASSVTGTGQETQYF. As DNA, the CDR3 is TGCGCCAGCAGTGTTACCGGGACAGGGCAAGAGACCCAGTACTTC.

This clonotype was detected only a few times. The J gene is TRBJ1-2, the V gene TRBV29-1, with TRBD1 matching over 7 bases. Germline V gene data show CDR1 as SQVTM and CDR2 as ANQGSEA. V lost 8 bases to trimming and J lost 4 bases; unmatched junction nucleotides: 4. The CDR3 has 11 amino acids. The CDR3 DNA follows: TGCAGCTCTGACAGGGCCTATGGCTACACCTTC. Residues: CSSDRAYGYTF.

This clonotype was detected a few times. This chain connects TRBV12-5 to TRBJ2-1; TRBD2 is a possible D gene (6 bases). V was clipped by 3 bases and J by 1 base, with 7 bases between them. Germline assignment: CDR1 LGHNT and CDR2 FRNRAP. The CDR3 totals 14 residues. The CDR3 DNA sequence: TGTGCTAGTGGTTTCAGCGGGTCCTACAATGAGCAGTTCTTC. Protein sequence: CASGFSGSYNEQFF.